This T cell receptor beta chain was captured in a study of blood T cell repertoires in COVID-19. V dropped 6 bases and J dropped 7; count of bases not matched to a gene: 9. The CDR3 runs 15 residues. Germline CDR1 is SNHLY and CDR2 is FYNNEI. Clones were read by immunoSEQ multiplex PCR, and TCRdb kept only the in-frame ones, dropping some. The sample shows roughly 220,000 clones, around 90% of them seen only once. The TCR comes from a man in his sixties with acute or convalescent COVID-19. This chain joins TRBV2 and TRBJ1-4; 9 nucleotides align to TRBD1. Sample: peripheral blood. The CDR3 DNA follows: TGTGCCAGCAGCGAAAACAGGGGGCGCAGTGAAAAACTGTTTTTT. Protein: CASSENRGRSEKLFF.